What follows is one T cell receptor beta chain and its context. The sample originates from a study of blood T cell repertoires in COVID-19. The length of the CDR3 is 18 residues. V was pared by 5 bases and J by 2 bases, with 24 bases between. CDR1 and CDR2 (germline): MDHEN, SYDVKM. In the source study's methods: Amplified reference gene primers provided the basis for estimating nucleated cell counts. Some clones are missing from TCRdb's copy, which holds only in-frame ones; the method was immunoSEQ multiplex PCR. V and J calls and clone size follow that table, whereas D and trimming were derived from the DNA. The top ten hold about 20% of the sample, which has 20,000 to 25,000 clones, around 69% seen once.

This chain joins TRBV28 and TRBJ2-5; perhaps TRBD2 as D (7 bases). Sequenced input: peripheral blood. This clonotype was sampled from a human donor in a cohort sampled during active or convalescent COVID-19. DNA of the CDR3: TGTGCCAGCAGTCCCTTCAGGAAGGGGGGGGCGCGGCAAGAGACCCAGTACTTC. Translation: CASSPFRKGGARQETQYF.